What follows describes a single T cell receptor (beta chain). Its matching antigen is unknown. Germline V gene sequence: CDR1 KGHDR, CDR2 SFDVKD. V shed 6 bases and J shed 0 bases, with 14 bases lying between them. CDR3 length equals 15 residues. This entry belongs to a study of blood T cells in healthy people across ages. The second PCR ran about 6 to 11 cycles with a sample-barcoded 5' primer and J-beta primers. Every cDNA molecule bore a tag from a template-switch adaptor containing 12 random nucleotides. In TCRdb, the 5' RACE reads were re-called with MiXCR into one record per CDR3 protein. The sample has roughly 930,000 distinct CDR3 sequences, 48% seen once. Study observations and caveats: Possibly confounding the expanded clonotype changes was the fact that donor CMV status was unknown.

The sequence was collected from a man aged 25 to 40 in good health. Input material: blood. The chain uses TRBV24-1 and TRBJ2-7; TRBD1 or TRBD2 may be the D gene (6 bases each). CDR3 protein: CATSNGGLTSYEQYF. In DNA, the CDR3 is TGTGCCACCAGTAACGGGGGCCTCACCTCCTACGAGCAGTACTTC.